This T cell receptor (beta chain) was documented in a study of OX40 agonist ivuxolimab in advanced cancers. Study context: Prior anti-PD-1, anti-PD-L1 or anti-CTLA-4 therapy was allowed; about 39% had some.

Study-wide results and caveats: Expanded clones were, on average, more numerous in CD8+ T cells than in CD4+. CD4+ and CD8+ T cells in blood underwent clonal expansion by week 6 at 0.1 to 3.0 mg/kg.

Autoimmune disease history or systemic immunosuppression meant exclusion. Note on this clone: The antigen is undetermined.

Libraries were prepared by immunoSEQ multiplex PCR; TCRdb keeps only in-frame clonotypes and omits some of them. The repertoire holds 21,000 or so clones, with nearly 80% as singletons. In germline, CDR1 is MNHEY, CDR2 SMNVEV (reference sequence). The V and J ends lost 5 bases and 4 bases respectively, with 11 bases between them. This CDR3 spans 13 amino acids. This clonotype was obtained from an adult with an advanced solid tumor such as melanoma, head and neck, liver or kidney cancer. This chain connects TRBV27 to TRBJ1-2; D not certain. The sequenced sample was CD4+ or CD8+ T cells sorted from blood, obtained in a trial of the OX40 agonist ivuxolimab. CDR3 in DNA: TGTGCCAGCAGTGAACGGGCGGGCTATGGCTACACCTTC. Translation gives CASSERAGYGYTF.